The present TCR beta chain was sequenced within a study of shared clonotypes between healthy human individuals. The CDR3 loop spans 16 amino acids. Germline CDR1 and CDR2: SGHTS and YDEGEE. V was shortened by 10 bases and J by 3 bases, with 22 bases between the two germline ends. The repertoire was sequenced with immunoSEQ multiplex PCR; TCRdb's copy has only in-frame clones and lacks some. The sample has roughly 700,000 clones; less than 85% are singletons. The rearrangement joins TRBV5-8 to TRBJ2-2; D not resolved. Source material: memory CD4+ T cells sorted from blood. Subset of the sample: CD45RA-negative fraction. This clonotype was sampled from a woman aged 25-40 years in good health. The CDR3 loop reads CARPVRLMRDTGELFF. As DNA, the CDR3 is TGTGCCCGCCCGGTCAGGCTGATGAGAGACACCGGGGAGCTGTTTTTT.